What follows are 9 T cell receptor beta chains derived from one specimen sequenced in a study of shared T cell receptors in the human thymus. The table came from immunoSEQ multiplex PCR; TCRdb's copy has only in-frame clones and leaves some out. This table holds about 380,000 clones, more than 85% found once. The sequencing input was thymocytes. Receptor source: a human donor.

The sample holds a few counts of this clone. In nucleotides, the CDR3 is TGCAGCGTCCAAGACGGGACAGGGAATGAAAAACTGTTTTTT. Encoded protein: CSVQDGTGNEKLFF. This chain joins TRBV29-1 and TRBJ1-4, with 9 bases identical to TRBD1. Germline lookup yields CDR1 SQVTM and CDR2 ANQGSEA. Unmatched junction bases numbered 7, after V lost 6 bases and J lost 5 bases. This CDR3 spans 14 amino acids. Based on the CDR3 plus reference TRBV29-1 and TRBJ1-4, the full variable domain is SAVISQKPSRDICQRGTSLTIQCQVDSQVTMMFWYRQQPGQSLTLIATANQGSEATYESGFVIDKFPISRPNLTFSTLTVSNMSPEDSSIYLCSVQDGTGNEKLFFGSGTQLSVL.

The rearrangement joins TRBV19 to TRBJ1-3; D gene uncertain. The germline gives CDR1 LNHDA, CDR2 SQIVND (reference sequence). V was pared by 1 base and J by 0 bases, with 10 bases between. This CDR3 contains 16 residues. The CDR3 DNA sequence: TGTGCCAGTAGTATAGCCGAGTGGAACTCTGGAAACACCATATATTTT. The encoded protein is CASSIAEWNSGNTIYF.

V is TRBV14 and J is TRBJ2-1; D gene ambiguous. This CDR3 comprises 13 residues. The ends were cut back, 1 base at V and 10 bases at J, with 11 bases in the middle. Germline V CDR1 and CDR2: SGHDN, FVKESK. The CDR3 loop reads CASSQVSVYEQFF. The CDR3 DNA reads as TGTGCCAGCAGCCAAGTATCTGTGTACGAGCAGTTCTTC.

V usage is TRBV15 and J usage is TRBJ2-1; maybe TRBD2 (5 bases). The V end was cut by 3 bases, the J end by 7 bases, with 10 bases between. Germline lookup yields CDR1 LNHNV and CDR2 YYDKDF (reference sequence). The CDR3 loop spans 13 amino acids. Here the CDR3 DNA reads TGTGCCACCAGCAGTTACGGGATTAATGAGCAGTTCTTC. Translated, it gives CATSSYGINEQFF.

V is TRBV10-1 and J is TRBJ2-3, with a tentative D call TRBD1 (6 bases). V was cut by 4 bases and J by 3 bases, with 11 bases left in between. This CDR3 has 14 amino acids. Germline-derived CDR1 and CDR2 are WNHNN and SYGVQD (reference sequence). The CDR3 DNA follows: TGCGCCAGCAGTGGGAACCAGGGGACAGATACGCAGTATTTT. It yields the protein CASSGNQGTDTQYF.

V usage is TRBV27 and J usage is TRBJ2-3; maybe TRBD1 (6 bases). The CDR3 spans 17 residues. From germline, CDR1 is MNHEY and CDR2 SMNVEV (reference sequence). Trimming removed 1 base from V and 2 bases from J, with 16 bases in between. The CDR3 sequence: CASSLFGRQEFTDTQYF. Written as DNA, the CDR3 is TGTGCCAGCAGTTTATTCGGAAGACAGGAGTTCACAGATACGCAGTATTTT.

This clone was seen more than once but under ten times. The V call is TRBV28, the J call TRBJ1-4; 7 positions agree with TRBD1. Looked up from germline, CDR1 is MDHEN and CDR2 is SYDVKM. V trimming: 5 bases; J trimming: 4 bases; junction bases outside the gene matches: 13. The CDR3 spans 17 residues. The CDR3 sequence: CASSLRQGGIFNEKLFF. The DNA of the CDR3 is TGTGCCAGCAGTCTCAGACAGGGAGGGATCTTTAATGAAAAACTGTTTTTT.

This chain connects TRBV30 to TRBJ1-5; 9 bases are shared with TRBD1. The ends lost 5 bases at V and 7 bases at J; junction bases unmatched: 9. This CDR3 comprises 14 residues. CDR1 and CDR2 from the germline V gene are GTSNPN and SVGIG (reference sequence). CDR3 DNA: TGTGCCTGGGGGCCGGGACAGGGTGGACAGCCCCAGCATTTT. Translating it yields CAWGPGQGGQPQHF. The full variable domain, completed using reference TRBV30 and TRBJ1-5, is SQTIHQWPATLVQPVGSPLSLECTVEGTSNPNLYWYRQAAGRGLQLLFYSVGIGQISSEVPQNLSASRPQDRQFILSSKKLLLSDSGFYLCAWGPGQGGQPQHFGDGTRLSIL.

The chain is built from TRBV7-6 and TRBJ2-5; 8 positions match TRBD2. Germline V lookup: CDR1 SGHVS, CDR2 FNYEAQ. Germline trimming cut 1 base from V and 3 bases from J; bases unmatched to any gene: 4. CDR3 length equals 15 residues. The DNA for the CDR3 is TGTGCCAGCAGCTTAGGCGGGAGGAGGGAAGAGACCCAGTACTTC. Amino acid sequence: CASSLGGRREETQYF. The full variable domain, completed using reference TRBV7-6 and TRBJ2-5, is GAGVSQSPRYKVTKRGQDVALRCDPISGHVSLYWYRQALGQGPEFLTYFNYEAQQDKSGLPNDRFSAERPEGSISTLTIQRTEQRDSAMYRCASSLGGRREETQYFGPGTRLLVL.